These 24 T cell receptor beta chains share one sample of origin, sequenced in a study of regulatory T cells in long-lasting Graves disease. Arm-PCR of CDR3 regions with iRepertoire HTBI primers generated TCR beta libraries. Each CDR3 protein is one row after TCRdb ran MiXCR on the multiplex PCR reads. Seen here are about 460,000 distinct CDR3 sequences, about 20% observed once, and the top ten hold over 10%. Regarding time point: persistent/refractory GD, antithyroid drugs over 5 years with positive TRAb. The authors made the TCR library using RNA they extracted from PBMCs. Sequenced material: peripheral blood mononuclear cells (PBMCs), taken when the disease was refractory, from a patient treated with antithyroid drugs. These receptors were obtained from a female donor with Graves disease.

The table lists this clonotype with a few counts. V usage is TRBV7-6 and J usage is TRBJ1-2; D remains ambiguous. This CDR3 comprises 13 residues. Trimming stripped 4 bases from V and 8 bases from J, with 14 bases between. The germline gives CDR1 SGHVS, CDR2 FNYEAQ. CDR3 protein: CASSSDTLNGYTF. The CDR3 region has the DNA TGTGCCAGCAGCTCTGACACCCTCAACGGCTACACCTTC.

Ten or more counts support this clonotype. V and J are TRBV6-9 and TRBJ1-1; D might be TRBD1 (5 bases). V dropped 3 bases and J dropped 1 base, with 9 bases sitting between them. Germline values: CDR1 MNHGY, CDR2 SVAAGI. The CDR3 spans 14 residues. CDR3 sequence reads: CASSYRGWNTEAFF. The CDR3 DNA reads as TGTGCCAGCAGTTACCGGGGGTGGAACACTGAAGCTTTCTTT.

This chain uses TRBV10-3 with TRBJ2-3; the match to TRBD2 covers 9 bases. The J segment lost 6 bases and the V segment lost 5 bases, leaving 3 bases of the junction unmatched. CDR1 is ENHRY, CDR2 SYGVKD, per germline. The CDR3 has 13 amino acids. Here the CDR3 DNA reads TGTGCCATCAGTAGCGGGGGGTGGGATACGCAGTATTTT. Amino acid sequence: CAISSGGWDTQYF.

The table lists this clonotype with many counts. V and J are TRBV2 and TRBJ1-3, with TRBD1 identical over 7 bases. Germline-derived CDR1 and CDR2 are SNHLY and FYNNEI. J gave up 4 bases and V 6 bases, and 12 bases lay outside the gene matches. The CDR3 spans 16 residues. The CDR3 loop reads CASRTTTGTAGNTIYF. The CDR3 bases are TGTGCCAGCAGGACCACGACAGGGACAGCGGGAAACACCATATATTTT. The whole variable domain, filled in from reference TRBV2 and TRBJ1-3, reads EPEVTQTPSHQVTQMGQEVILRCVPISNHLYFYWYRQILGQKVEFLVSFYNNEISEKSEIFDDQFSVERPDGSNFTLKIRSTKLEDSAMYFCASRTTTGTAGNTIYFGEGSWLTVV.

This clonotype was counted many times. The rearrangement links TRBV29-1 to TRBJ1-1, with a tentative D call TRBD1 (5 bases). V was trimmed by 4 bases and J by 1 base, leaving 10 bases between them. CDR3 length: 13 amino acids. Germline values: CDR1 SQVTM, CDR2 ANQGSEA. Here the CDR3 reads CSVVVRANTEAFF. CDR3 coding DNA: TGCAGCGTTGTCGTCAGGGCGAACACTGAAGCTTTCTTT.

The rearrangement joins TRBV30 to TRBJ1-5; the D is unclear. Germline-derived CDR1 and CDR2 are GTSNPN and SVGIG (reference sequence). The CDR3 has 14 amino acids. V was shortened by 1 base and J by 4 bases, with 11 bases between the two germline ends. The CDR3 DNA sequence: TGTGCCTGGAGTGGAATTCAACAGAATCAGCCCCAGCATTTT. Protein sequence: CAWSGIQQNQPQHF. The whole variable domain, filled in from reference TRBV30 and TRBJ1-5, reads SQTIHQWPATLVQPVGSPLSLECTVEGTSNPNLYWYRQAAGRGLQLLFYSVGIGQISSEVPQNLSASRPQDRQFILSSKKLLLSDSGFYLCAWSGIQQNQPQHFGDGTRLSIL.

This clonotype turned up a few times. The J gene is TRBJ2-7, the V gene TRBV19, with 8 bases identical to TRBD2. Losses at the gene ends were 4 bases for V and 0 bases for J; bases not matched to a gene: 2. Germline lookup yields CDR1 LNHDA and CDR2 SQIVND (reference sequence). The CDR3 consists of 14 residues. The CDR3 DNA is TGTGCCAGTAGTAAGAGCGGGAGCTCCTACGAGCAGTACTTC. Encoded protein: CASSKSGSSYEQYF.

The chain is built from TRBV7-8 and TRBJ1-4; 7 nucleotides agree with TRBD1. CDR1 is SGHVS and CDR2 is FQNEAQ in the germline V gene. V lost 5 bases to trimming and J lost 4 bases; unmatched junction nucleotides: 7. The CDR3 is 15 amino acids. The CDR3 nucleotides are TGTGCCAGCAGCCCTAGGGGACAGAGTAATGAAAAACTGTTTTTT. It encodes CASSPRGQSNEKLFF.

The V call is TRBV30, the J call TRBJ1-5; unclear D gene. The CDR3 is made up of 15 amino acids. The germline V gene encodes CDR1 GTSNPN and CDR2 SVGIG (reference sequence). V dropped 5 bases and J dropped 4 bases, with 18 bases sitting between them. CDR3 protein: CAWSHRGGGNQPQHF. DNA for the CDR3: TGTGCCTGGTCTCACCGAGGAGGTGGGAATCAGCCCCAGCATTTT.

Only a few counts were recorded for this clonotype. The J gene is TRBJ1-5, the V gene TRBV28; D unresolved. V lost 5 bases, J lost 6 bases, and 8 bases lay in between. CDR3 size: 12 residues. Germline V gene lookup returns CDR1 MDHEN and CDR2 SYDVKM. CDR3 in DNA: TGTGCCAGCAGTCCGGTTGGTCAGCCCCAGCATTTT. The encoded protein is CASSPVGQPQHF.

This clonotype was counted many times. The V call is TRBV15, the J call TRBJ2-5; tentative D call: TRBD1 (5 bases). V lost 1 base and J 4 bases, leaving 16 bases between the germline ends. The CDR3 extends over 16 amino acids. Germline values: CDR1 LNHNV, CDR2 YYDKDF (reference sequence). The CDR3 sequence: CATSRVRGAKGETQYF. The CDR3 DNA sequence: TGTGCCACCAGCAGAGTACGTGGGGCAAAAGGAGAGACCCAGTACTTC. The whole variable domain, filled in from reference TRBV15 and TRBJ2-5, reads DAMVIQNPRYQVTQFGKPVTLSCSQTLNHNVMYWYQQKSSQAPKLLFHYYDKDFNNEADTPDNFQSRRPNTSFCFLDIRSPGLGDTAMYLCATSRVRGAKGETQYFGPGTRLLVL.

This clonotype was observed many times. The chain joins TRBV6-5 to TRBJ1-2; D is unresolved. Germline V lookup: CDR1 MNHEY, CDR2 SVGAGI. This CDR3 region has 13 residues. V was shortened by 2 bases and J by 6 bases, with 10 bases between the two germline ends. CDR3 residues: CASSYTRGDGYTF. The CDR3, as DNA: TGTGCCAGCAGTTACACCCGGGGTGATGGCTACACCTTC.

This clonotype occurred a few times. J is TRBJ1-5 and V is TRBV5-5, with 9 bases matching TRBD1. The CDR3 totals 17 residues. The germline gives CDR1 SGHKS, CDR2 YYEKEE (reference sequence). J was trimmed by 4 bases and V by 0 bases; bases with no gene match: 8. CDR3 region: CASSLGGRTGANQPQHF. The CDR3 region has the DNA TGTGCCAGCAGCTTGGGAGGAAGGACAGGGGCGAATCAGCCCCAGCATTTT. The full variable domain, with the rest looked up from reference TRBV5-5 and TRBJ1-5, is DAGVTQSPTHLIKTRGQQVTLRCSPISGHKSVSWYQQVLGQGPQFIFQYYEKEERGRGNFPDRFSARQFPNYSSELNVNALLLGDSALYLCASSLGGRTGANQPQHFGDGTRLSIL.

In its sample, this clonotype was seen many times. The chain carries TRBV28 and TRBJ1-1; 8 nucleotides align to TRBD1. CDR1 and CDR2 (germline): MDHEN, SYDVKM. The J segment lost 3 bases and the V segment lost 8 bases, leaving 8 bases of the junction unmatched. The CDR3 runs 14 residues. The CDR3 DNA reads as TGTGCCAGCCACACCACAGGGGGGTACACTGAAGCTTTCTTT. Translating gives CASHTTGGYTEAFF.

This clonotype has at least ten counts. The CDR3 nucleotides read TGTGCCAGCAGTTTCCTGGCTAACTATGGCTACACCTTC. Protein sequence: CASSFLANYGYTF. This chain connects TRBV28 to TRBJ1-2; D is uncertain. Deletions cut 3 bases from V and 0 bases from J, with 5 bases between. In germline, CDR1 is MDHEN, CDR2 SYDVKM. The CDR3 has 13 residues.

The chain has TRBV20-1 and TRBJ1-5; TRBD1 is a possible D gene (6 bases). This CDR3 has 16 residues. V lost 3 bases and J 2 bases, leaving 17 bases between the germline ends. The germline CDR1 and CDR2 sequences are DFQATT and SNEGSKA (reference sequence). The CDR3 DNA is TGCAGTGCTAGGGACGAGGGGGGGGTGGGCAATCAGCCCCAGCATTTT. Its protein product is CSARDEGGVGNQPQHF.

The chain links TRBV30 to TRBJ1-2, with a weak D call TRBD1 (5 bases). Trimming cost V 5 bases and J 3 bases, with 10 bases left between them. The germline V gene encodes CDR1 GTSNPN and CDR2 SVGIG (reference sequence). This CDR3 region has 12 residues. The CDR3 DNA sequence: TGTGCCTGGTCAGGGTATTACTATGGCTACACCTTC. Translated, it gives CAWSGYYYGYTF. Using reference TRBV30 and TRBJ1-2 for the parts outside the CDR3, the full variable domain is SQTIHQWPATLVQPVGSPLSLECTVEGTSNPNLYWYRQAAGRGLQLLFYSVGIGQISSEVPQNLSASRPQDRQFILSSKKLLLSDSGFYLCAWSGYYYGYTFGSGTRLTVV.

This clonotype was recorded a few times. The chain couples TRBV20-1 to TRBJ1-1; tentatively, D is TRBD1 (6 bases). With 2 bases removed from V and 1 base from J, the gap between germline ends came to 8 bases. The CDR3 is 13 amino acids. CDR1 is DFQATT, CDR2 SNEGSKA, per germline (reference sequence). As DNA, the CDR3 is TGCAGTGCTAGAAAGGGGGAGAACACTGAAGCTTTCTTT. Protein product: CSARKGENTEAFF.

The V gene is TRBV6-5, the J gene TRBJ1-5; possibly TRBD1 for D (6 bases). This CDR3 region has 14 residues. Germline values: CDR1 MNHEY, CDR2 SVGAGI. Between the trimmed V and J ends, which lost 2 bases and 6 bases, there was a span of 11 bases. The CDR3 DNA is TGTGCCAGCAGTTACGAAGGGGGGCCTCAGCCCCAGCATTTT. Translating gives CASSYEGGPQPQHF.

This clonotype was counted between two and nine times. The rearrangement uses TRBV19 and TRBJ1-1; D possibly corresponds to TRBD1 (5 bases). The CDR3 runs to 16 residues. Germline assignment: CDR1 LNHDA and CDR2 SQIVND (reference sequence). The V end lost 0 bases, the J end lost 0 bases, and 11 bases lay between the germline ends. CDR3 bases: TGTGCCAGTAGTATAGAGATGCGGGGCATGAACACTGAAGCTTTCTTT. Translating gives CASSIEMRGMNTEAFF. The variable domain in full, completed from reference TRBV19 and TRBJ1-1, reads DGGITQSPKYLFRKEGQNVTLSCEQNLNHDAMYWYRQDPGQGLRLIYYSQIVNDFQKGDIAEGYSVSREKKESFPLTVTSAQKNPTAFYLCASSIEMRGMNTEAFFGQGTRLTVV.

CDR3 in DNA: TGTGCCAGCACCCTTGACCGGGGGCTAGAGACCCAGTACTTC. This encodes CASTLDRGLETQYF. The rearrangement uses TRBV11-2 and TRBJ2-5; the D call may be TRBD1 or TRBD2 (6 bases each). The germline V and J ends were trimmed by 7 bases and 4 bases, with 16 bases remaining between them. CDR3 length: 14 amino acids. The germline V gene encodes CDR1 SGHAT and CDR2 FQNNGV.

The rearrangement uses TRBV28 and TRBJ2-7; 8 nucleotides agree with TRBD1. Germline V gives CDR1 MDHEN, CDR2 SYDVKM. J gave up 2 bases and V 7 bases, and 10 bases lay outside the gene matches. The CDR3 runs 15 residues. CDR3 in amino acids: CASTTPDRAPYEQYF. CDR3 DNA sequence: TGTGCCAGCACTACCCCGGACAGGGCCCCCTACGAGCAGTACTTC. Full variable domain (remainder filled in from reference TRBV28 and TRBJ2-7): DVKVTQSSRYLVKRTGEKVFLECVQDMDHENMFWYRQDPGLGLRLIYFSYDVKMKEKGDIPEGYSVSREKKERFSLILESASTNQTSMYLCASTTPDRAPYEQYFGPGTRLTVT.

About this clonotype: Just one base apart from a much larger clone, this may be a read error. V is TRBV28 and J is TRBJ2-1; no firm D call. Germline V gene lookup returns CDR1 MDHEN and CDR2 SYDVKM. The CDR3 totals 12 residues. CDR3 DNA: TGTGCCAGCCGGGTGGCTTACAATGAGCAGTCCTTC. Amino acids: CASRVAYNEQSF.

This clonotype was seen ten or more times. V gene TRBV15 combines with J gene TRBJ2-7; D perhaps matches TRBD1 (5 bases). Per germline, CDR1 LNHNV and CDR2 YYDKDF (reference sequence). The CDR3 has 14 amino acids. V was trimmed by 3 bases and J by 1 base, leaving 10 bases between them. CDR3 bases: TGTGCCACCAGCAGGAACAGGATTTCCTACGAGCAGTACTTC. Translation: CATSRNRISYEQYF.